Listed here are 24 T cell receptor beta chains from one sample, sequenced in a study of blood T cell repertoires in COVID-19. TCRdb's copy holds only in-frame clones and misses some; the assay was immunoSEQ multiplex PCR. The sample holds 380,000 or so clones, 88% seen once. The material sequenced was PBMCs or T cells enriched from blood (not recorded which). The receptor set was obtained from a woman in her 30s with acute COVID-19.

V usage is TRBV4-3 and J usage is TRBJ2-3; D is uncertain. The CDR3 sequence is 15 residues long. The germline CDR1 and CDR2 sequences are LGHNA and YSLEER. Trimming took 1 base from V and 5 from J, leaving 13 bases between them. CDR3: CASSQVGQFGDTQYF. CDR3 nucleotide sequence: TGCGCCAGCAGCCAAGTTGGCCAATTTGGAGATACGCAGTATTTT.

Only one count was recorded for this clone. This sequence joins TRBV24-1 and TRBJ2-2, with a tentative D call TRBD2 (5 bases). Germline assignment: CDR1 KGHDR and CDR2 SFDVKD. This CDR3 is 15 amino acids long. The V and J ends lost 3 bases and 6 bases respectively, with 13 bases between them. The CDR3 spells CATSDPGVDAGELFF. In DNA, the CDR3 is TGTGCCACCAGTGATCCCGGGGTTGACGCCGGGGAGCTGTTTTTT.

This chain uses TRBV19 with TRBJ1-2; 8 nucleotides align to TRBD1. The CDR3 covers 14 residues. V shed 7 bases and J 3 bases; nucleotides not matched to a gene: 7. Germline CDR1 LNHDA, CDR2 SQIVND (reference sequence). The CDR3 loop is CASNPGTGYYGYTF. CDR3 DNA: TGTGCCAGTAACCCGGGGACAGGCTACTATGGCTACACCTTC. The complete variable domain, with remaining parts taken from reference TRBV19 and TRBJ1-2, reads DGGITQSPKYLFRKEGQNVTLSCEQNLNHDAMYWYRQDPGQGLRLIYYSQIVNDFQKGDIAEGYSVSREKKESFPLTVTSAQKNPTAFYLCASNPGTGYYGYTFGSGTRLTVV.

This clone appeared once. The chain couples TRBV3-1 (or the pseudogene TRBV3-2) to TRBJ2-1; 12 positions match TRBD2. The CDR3 spans 16 residues. The junction had 5 bases not matched to a gene; V was cut back by 1 base and J by 7 bases. Germline V gene sequence: CDR1 LGHDT, CDR2 YNNKEL (reference sequence). As DNA, the CDR3 is TGTGCCAGCAGCCAAGGGACTAGCGGGGCTCGAAATGAGCAGTTCTTC. Protein sequence: CASSQGTSGARNEQFF.

Points on this clone: In the same sample, other DNA sequences code for this CDR3. This CDR3 reads CATSDPTGNTGELFF. CDR3 nucleotides: TGTGCCACCAGTGACCCGACAGGGAACACCGGGGAGCTGTTTTTT. This sequence joins TRBV24-1 and TRBJ2-2; D might be TRBD1 (6 bases). CDR3 length: 15 residues. CDR1 KGHDR and CDR2 SFDVKD come from the germline V gene. The V gene lost 4 bases and the J gene lost 1 base, with 9 bases spanning the gap.

This chain connects TRBV19 to TRBJ1-2, with D possibly matching TRBD1 (6 bases). Germline CDR1 LNHDA, CDR2 SQIVND (reference sequence). The CDR3 is made up of 16 amino acids. Trimming took off 0 bases at V and 2 bases at J, with 13 bases between the two ends. The CDR3: CASSIDRNRENYGYTF. The CDR3 region has the DNA TGTGCCAGTAGTATAGATCGTAACAGGGAGAACTATGGCTACACCTTC.

The chain is built from TRBV5-3 and TRBJ2-5; TRBD1 might be the D (6 bases). TRBV5-3 is given ORF status, its function remaining uncertain. V dropped 0 bases and J dropped 4 bases, with 16 bases sitting between them. This CDR3 spans 16 amino acids. The CDR3 loop reads CARSLDGRGLGETQYF. For the CDR3, the DNA is TGTGCCAGAAGCTTGGACGGCAGGGGTTTAGGAGAGACCCAGTACTTC.

The chain carries TRBV6-5 and TRBJ1-2, with TRBD1 matching over 9 bases. This CDR3 has 14 residues. V trimming: 5 bases; J trimming: 4 bases; junction bases outside the gene matches: 5. Germline CDR1 MNHEY, CDR2 SVGAGI. Here the CDR3 reads CASSLQGALYGYTF. In DNA form, the CDR3 reads TGTGCCAGCAGTCTACAGGGGGCCCTCTATGGCTACACCTTC.

The chain has TRBV5-1 and TRBJ2-1; the match to TRBD2 covers 8 bases. Germline V gene data show CDR1 as SGHRS and CDR2 as YFSETQ. V gave up 2 bases and J gave up 7 bases; unmatched junction bases: 11. This CDR3 has 16 amino acids. CDR3: CASSFRAGGIGNEQFF. The CDR3 nucleotides are TGCGCCAGCAGCTTTCGGGCGGGGGGTATTGGTAATGAGCAGTTCTTC.

The chain combines TRBV4-1 with TRBJ2-7; D is uncertain. Deletions cut 0 bases from V and 3 bases from J, with 12 bases between. The germline V gene encodes CDR1 MGHRA and CDR2 YSYEKL. The CDR3 loop spans 15 amino acids. The CDR3 here is CASSQDPTISYEQYF. Here the CDR3 DNA reads TGCGCCAGCAGCCAAGATCCCACCATCAGCTACGAGCAGTACTTC.

V gene TRBV19 combines with J gene TRBJ2-3, with 8 bases that match TRBD2. V was pared by 3 bases and J by 2 bases, with 4 bases of the junction left unmatched. The CDR3 runs 15 residues. Germline lookup yields CDR1 LNHDA and CDR2 SQIVND (reference sequence). Here the CDR3 DNA reads TGTGCCAGTAGTATGGGCGGGGGGAACACAGATACGCAGTATTTT. Amino acids: CASSMGGGNTDTQYF.

The V and J genes are TRBV19 and TRBJ2-7; D is perhaps TRBD2 (6 bases). Germline lookup yields CDR1 LNHDA and CDR2 SQIVND (reference sequence). The CDR3 extends over 13 amino acids. V lost 4 bases, J lost 5 bases, and 12 bases lay in between. DNA of the CDR3: TGTGCCAGTAGTAGCGGGGTCCGGGACGAGCAGTACTTC. Protein sequence: CASSSGVRDEQYF.

This rearrangement joins TRBV2 to TRBJ2-4; TRBD2 agrees at 7 bases. V trimming: 6 bases; J trimming: 0 bases; junction bases outside the gene matches: 8. CDR1 and CDR2 from the germline V gene are SNHLY and FYNNEI. The CDR3 is 16 amino acids. The CDR3 DNA reads as TGTGCCAGCAGGAAGGGAGGGGAACTAGCCAAAAACATTCAGTACTTC. It specifies CASRKGGELAKNIQYF.

The chain couples TRBV24-1 to TRBJ1-1; D not resolved. Germline V lookup: CDR1 KGHDR, CDR2 SFDVKD. The CDR3 contains 14 residues. The V gene lost 4 bases and the J gene lost 1 base, with 9 bases spanning the gap. The DNA of the CDR3 is TGTGCCACCAGTGAAGCCACCCCGAACACTGAAGCTTTCTTT. Its protein is CATSEATPNTEAFF.

V usage is TRBV7-9 and J usage is TRBJ1-3; TRBD1 matches at 7 bases. J lost 0 bases, V lost 5 bases, and 1 base had no gene match. Germline V CDR1 and CDR2: SEHNR, FQNEAQ (reference sequence). The CDR3 is made up of 14 amino acids. The CDR3 sequence: CASSRDSSGNTIYF. CDR3 sequence (DNA): TGTGCCAGCAGCCGGGACAGCTCTGGAAACACCATATATTTT.

The chain employs TRBV19 and TRBJ1-5; weak D call: TRBD1 (6 bases). The CDR3 totals 15 residues. Germline CDR1 reads LNHDA; CDR2 reads SQIVND (reference sequence). V lost 5 bases to trimming and J lost 0 bases, with 11 bases between them. DNA for the CDR3: TGTGCCAGTAGTCCGGACAGCTTTAGCAATCAGCCCCAGCATTTT. Encoded protein: CASSPDSFSNQPQHF.

The V gene is TRBV5-1, the J gene TRBJ2-5; a possible D gene is TRBD2 (6 bases). The V gene lost 0 bases and the J gene lost 5 bases, with 11 bases spanning the gap. Germline V gene sequence: CDR1 SGHRS, CDR2 YFSETQ. This CDR3 comprises 14 residues. As DNA, the CDR3 is TGCGCCAGCAGCTTGGTAGGACTAAAGGAGACCCAGTACTTC. Protein product: CASSLVGLKETQYF.

V and J are TRBV27 and TRBJ2-1, with TRBD2 matching over 8 bases. There are 15 residues in the CDR3. Looked up from germline, CDR1 is MNHEY and CDR2 is SMNVEV (reference sequence). Trimming took 8 bases from V and 0 from J; bases not matched to a gene: 6. The CDR3 sequence: CASCQRGSSYNEQFF. For the CDR3, the DNA is TGTGCCAGCTGCCAGCGGGGGAGCTCCTACAATGAGCAGTTCTTC.

The rearrangement links TRBV5-4 to TRBJ1-2, with a weak D call TRBD1 (5 bases). In germline, CDR1 is SGHNT, CDR2 YYREEE (reference sequence). The length of the CDR3 is 16 residues. The V end was cut by 1 base, the J end by 3 bases, with 16 bases between. The CDR3 bases are TGTGCCAGCAGCTTGTTCTTAGGGGCTGTAGACTATGGCTACACCTTC. Protein sequence: CASSLFLGAVDYGYTF. Full variable domain (outside the CDR3, taken from reference TRBV5-4 and TRBJ1-2): ETGVTQSPTHLIKTRGQQVTLRCSSQSGHNTVSWYQQALGQGPQFIFQYYREEENGRGNFPPRFSGLQFPNYSSELNVNALELDDSALYLCASSLFLGAVDYGYTFGSGTRLTVV.

This clone was detected a few times. The J gene is TRBJ1-1, the V gene TRBV25-1; D gene uncertain. This CDR3 comprises 12 residues. Trimming took off 4 bases at V and 10 bases at J, with 13 bases between the two ends. CDR1 and CDR2 (germline): MGHDK, SYGVNS. CDR3 protein: CASSGGSRGAFF. The CDR3 DNA follows: TGTGCCAGCAGTGGAGGGTCTCGCGGAGCTTTCTTT. Full variable domain (missing parts from reference TRBV25-1 and TRBJ1-1): EADIYQTPRYLVIGTGKKITLECSQTMGHDKMYWYQQDPGMELHLIHYSYGVNSTEKGDLSSESTVSRIRTEHFPLTLESARPSHTSQYLCASSGGSRGAFFGQGTRLTVV.

The CDR3 nucleotides are TGTGCCAGCAGCGTAGACGGGGGTGGAGGCTACGAGCAGTACTTC. Its translation is CASSVDGGGGYEQYF. The chain employs TRBV9 and TRBJ2-7; D is possibly TRBD2 (6 bases). CDR1 and CDR2 (germline): SGDLS, YYNGEE. V was cut by 0 bases and J by 3 bases, with 13 bases left in between. The CDR3 contains 15 residues.

A few counts support this clone. The chain uses TRBV5-6 and TRBJ1-1, with 9 bases fitting TRBD1. Germline loops: CDR1 SGHDT, CDR2 YYEEEE. Trimming at V came to 3 bases and at J to 6 bases, leaving 6 bases not matched to a gene. CDR3 length equals 14 residues. The CDR3 loop is CASSSRDRVPEAFF. The CDR3 DNA reads TGTGCCAGCAGCTCCCGGGACAGGGTCCCTGAAGCTTTCTTT.

The J gene is TRBJ1-2, the V gene TRBV27; TRBD1 agrees at 8 bases. Germline V lookup: CDR1 MNHEY, CDR2 SMNVEV (reference sequence). V lost 0 bases and J lost 6; bases outside the gene matches: 6. The CDR3 extends over 15 amino acids. Here the CDR3 DNA reads TGTGCCAGCAGTTTATCGATTCAGGGGGCGAATGGCTACACCTTC. Translating it yields CASSLSIQGANGYTF.

The chain recombines TRBV10-2 with TRBJ1-2; perhaps TRBD1 as D (5 bases). Trimming shortened V by 0 bases and J by 5 bases, and 19 bases separated the two germline ends. This CDR3 is built from 17 residues. CDR1 and CDR2 (germline): WSHSY, SAAADI. CDR3 sequence: CASSESETALMGYGYTF. In DNA form, the CDR3 reads TGCGCCAGCAGTGAGTCAGAGACAGCTTTGATGGGTTATGGCTACACCTTC.